The clone carrying this TCR beta chain was found many times. The sample is drawn from a study of human T cells and chemical hapten exposure. The overall study: Sensitization was performed using 2% DPC on a 2 cm by 2 cm upper inner arm skin site.

Specified time point: pre-sensitization, week 0. Indicated treatment: therapeutic diphenylcyclopropenone sensitization with weekly scalp DPC. During construction of the library, unique molecular identifiers were attached to individual cDNA molecules for quantitative, reproducible TCR counting. Source study methods: There were a median of approximately 88,000 TCRs per sample, with a range from 23,224 to 690,600. TCRdb re-called the RACE reads through MiXCR, storing one row per CDR3 protein. These V and J calls originate from TCRdb's pipeline instead of the authors' own analysis. The sample lists approximately 260,000 distinct CDR3 sequences, approximately 8% occurring once. V was cut by 4 bases and J by 1 base, with 10 bases left in between. The CDR3 is 13 amino acids. Germline V lookup: CDR1 DFQATT, CDR2 SNEGSKA (reference sequence).

The genes are TRBV20-1 and TRBJ1-1; D uncertain. The TCR originated in a man between 18 and 35 years old with alopecia areata. Some clones in this sample may be carry-over from other donors' samples. The sequencing used whole blood, collected in connection with sensitization to the hapten diphenylcyclopropenone (DPC). CDR3 in amino acids: CSATLKRNTEAFF. The CDR3 region has the DNA TGCAGTGCTACCCTGAAGAGGAACACTGAAGCTTTCTTT.